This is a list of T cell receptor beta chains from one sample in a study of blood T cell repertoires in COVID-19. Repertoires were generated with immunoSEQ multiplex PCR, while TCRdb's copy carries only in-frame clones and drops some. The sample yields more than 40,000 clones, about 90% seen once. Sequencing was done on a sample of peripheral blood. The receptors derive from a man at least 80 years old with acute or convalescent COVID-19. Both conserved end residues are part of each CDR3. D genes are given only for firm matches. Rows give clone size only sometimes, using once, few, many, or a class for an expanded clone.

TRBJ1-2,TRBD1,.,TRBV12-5,TGTGCTAGTGGTTTGATCCCCGGCTTTGGGACAGGGGCCGCAGCTAACTATGGCTACACCTTC,CASGLIPGFGTGAAANYGYTF
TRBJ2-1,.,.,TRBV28,TGTGCCTCCAGGGGCTCCTACAATGAGCAGTTCTTC,CASRGSYNEQFF
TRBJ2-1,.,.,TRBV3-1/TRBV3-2,TGTGCCAGCAGCCAAGTACGGGGTTTGAGTGAGCAGTTCTTC,CASSQVRGLSEQFF
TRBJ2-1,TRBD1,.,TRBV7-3,TGTGCCAGCAGCCCCGGACAGGGTATAGACAATGAGCAGTTCTTC,CASSPGQGIDNEQFF
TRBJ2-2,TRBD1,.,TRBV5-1,TGCGCCAGCAGCTTGGCACAGGGGGGAAACACCGGGGAGCTGTTTTTT,CASSLAQGGNTGELFF
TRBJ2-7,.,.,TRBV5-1,TGCGCCATCCTCCTGTCGGAGGGGATATACGAGCAGTACTTC,CAILLSEGIYEQYF
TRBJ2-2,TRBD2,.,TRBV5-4,TGTGCCAGCAGCTCTAGCGGGGGGGAAACCGGGGAGCTGTTTTTT,CASSSSGGETGELFF
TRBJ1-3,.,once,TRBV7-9,TGTGCCAGCAGCACCCAGGACAGCCCTGGAAACACCATATATTTT,CASSTQDSPGNTIYF
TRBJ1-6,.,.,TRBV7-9,TGTGCCAGCAGCTTAGACGGAACAGATAATTCACCCCTCCACTTT,CASSLDGTDNSPLHF
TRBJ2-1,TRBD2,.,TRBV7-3,TGTGCCAGCAGCCCCCCTAGCGGACGTGTGCAGTTCTTC,CASSPPSGRVQFF
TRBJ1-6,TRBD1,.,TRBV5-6,TGTGCCAGCAGCGGACAGGGCTTACTTTATAATTCACCCCTCCACTTT,CASSGQGLLYNSPLHF
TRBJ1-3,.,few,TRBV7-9,TGTGCCAGCAGCCCAGGGTCCCTCTCTGGAAACACCATATATTTT,CASSPGSLSGNTIYF
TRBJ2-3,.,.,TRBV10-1,TGCGCCAGCAGCGGGGACAACACAGATACGCAGTATTTT,CASSGDNTDTQYF
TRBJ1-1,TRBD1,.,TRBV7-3,TGTGCCAGCAGCGGCCCGGGACAGGGAGGTTCGACTGAAGCTTTCTTT,CASSGPGQGGSTEAFF
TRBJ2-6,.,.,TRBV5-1,TGCGCCAGCAGCAGAACAGGCTCTGGGGCCAACGTCCTGACTTTC,CASSRTGSGANVLTF
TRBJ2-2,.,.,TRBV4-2,TGTGCCAGCAGCCAAGATCTGGGTGCGGACACCGGGGAGCTGTTTTTT,CASSQDLGADTGELFF
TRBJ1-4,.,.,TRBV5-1,TGCGCCAGCAGCTTGGGAACCTGGACAGCGCAGAATGAAAAACTGTTTTTT,CASSLGTWTAQNEKLFF
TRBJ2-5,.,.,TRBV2,TGTGCCAGCAGTGAAGCTTGGCCCGGCGGGACCCAGTACTTC,CASSEAWPGGTQYF
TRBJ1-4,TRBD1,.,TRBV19,TGTGCCAGTAGTATGCGCGGACAGGGAGAGGAAAAACTGTTTTTT,CASSMRGQGEEKLFF
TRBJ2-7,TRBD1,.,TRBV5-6,TGTGCCAGCAGCTGGCGGACAGGCTTAGGCTACGAGCAGTACTTC,CASSWRTGLGYEQYF
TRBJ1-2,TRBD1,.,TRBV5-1,TGCGCCAGCAGCCCGACAGGGGGCGCCAATGGCTATGGCTACACCTTC,CASSPTGGANGYGYTF
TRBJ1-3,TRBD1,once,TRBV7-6,TGTGCCAGCAGCTCACGGCTACAGGGGGCTCTTGGAAACACCATATATTTT,CASSSRLQGALGNTIYF
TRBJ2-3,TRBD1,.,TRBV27,TGTGCCAGCAGTTTAAGGGGACAGGGAGTTGGGGGCACAGATACGCAGTATTTT,CASSLRGQGVGGTDTQYF
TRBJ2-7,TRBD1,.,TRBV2,TGTGCCAGCTCGGGGACAGGGACGCACGAGCAGTACTTC,CASSGTGTHEQYF
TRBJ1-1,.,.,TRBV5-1,TGCGCCAGCAGCTTGGCCGTGGGAGTAGACACTGAAGCTTTCTTT,CASSLAVGVDTEAFF
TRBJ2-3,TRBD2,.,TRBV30,TGTGCCTGGAGGGGGGAGCGGGGGGTAGGAGATACGCAGTATTTT,CAWRGERGVGDTQYF
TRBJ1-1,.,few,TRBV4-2,TGTGCCAGCAGCCGAATAGGGGAGGGGAACACTGAAGCTTTCTTT,CASSRIGEGNTEAFF
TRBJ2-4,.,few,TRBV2,TGTGCCAGCAGTTCCCGGGACACCGGCTCCAAAAACATTCAGTACTTC,CASSSRDTGSKNIQYF
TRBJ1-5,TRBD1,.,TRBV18,TGTGCCAGCTCATGGGACAGGGGGTCCAATCAGCCCCAGCATTTT,CASSWDRGSNQPQHF
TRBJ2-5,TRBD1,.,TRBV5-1,TGCGCCAGCAGCTCCACAGGGGTTCAAGAGACCCAGTACTTC,CASSSTGVQETQYF
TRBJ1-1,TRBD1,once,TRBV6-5,TGTGCCAGCAATGGACAGGGCGCTGAAGCTTTCTTT,CASNGQGAEAFF
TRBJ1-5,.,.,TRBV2,TGTGCCTGCGCAGGATCTGGGGCGAGAAATCAGCCCCAGCATTTT,CACAGSGARNQPQHF
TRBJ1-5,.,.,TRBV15,TGTGCCACCAGCCGGGACAAGGGGGGCAATCAGCCCCAGCATTTT,CATSRDKGGNQPQHF
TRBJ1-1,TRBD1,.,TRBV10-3,TGTGCCATCAGTGGGACAGGGGGGACTGAAGCTTTCTTT,CAISGTGGTEAFF
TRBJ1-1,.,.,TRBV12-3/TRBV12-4,TGTGCCAGCACCCTAGGCCTCACTGAAGCTTTCTTT,CASTLGLTEAFF
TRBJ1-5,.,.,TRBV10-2,TGCGCCAGCAGTGAGATGGCCCGACAGCCCCAGCATTTT,CASSEMARQPQHF
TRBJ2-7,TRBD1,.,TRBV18,TGTGCCAGCTCACCCGGACAGGGGGTCTACGAGCAGTACTTC,CASSPGQGVYEQYF
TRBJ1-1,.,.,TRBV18,TGTGCCAGCTCAGAGAAAATGAACACTGAAGCTTTCTTT,CASSEKMNTEAFF